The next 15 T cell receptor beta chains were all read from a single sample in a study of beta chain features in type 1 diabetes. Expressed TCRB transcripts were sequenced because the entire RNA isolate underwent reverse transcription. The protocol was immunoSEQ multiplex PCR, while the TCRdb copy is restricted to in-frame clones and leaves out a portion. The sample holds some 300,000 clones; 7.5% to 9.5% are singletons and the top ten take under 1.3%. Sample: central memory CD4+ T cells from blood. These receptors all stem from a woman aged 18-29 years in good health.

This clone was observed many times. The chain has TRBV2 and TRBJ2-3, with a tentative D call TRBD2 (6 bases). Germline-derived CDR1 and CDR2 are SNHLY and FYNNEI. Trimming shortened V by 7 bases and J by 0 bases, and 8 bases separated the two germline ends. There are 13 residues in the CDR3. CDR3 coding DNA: TGTGCCAGCACGGGAGTCAGCACAGATACGCAGTATTTT. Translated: CASTGVSTDTQYF.

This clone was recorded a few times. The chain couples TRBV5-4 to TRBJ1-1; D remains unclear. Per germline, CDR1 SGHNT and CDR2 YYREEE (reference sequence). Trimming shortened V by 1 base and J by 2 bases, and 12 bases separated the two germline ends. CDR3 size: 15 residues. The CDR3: CASSLSQARNTEAFF. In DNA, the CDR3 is TGTGCCAGCAGCTTGTCGCAAGCCAGAAACACTGAAGCTTTCTTT.

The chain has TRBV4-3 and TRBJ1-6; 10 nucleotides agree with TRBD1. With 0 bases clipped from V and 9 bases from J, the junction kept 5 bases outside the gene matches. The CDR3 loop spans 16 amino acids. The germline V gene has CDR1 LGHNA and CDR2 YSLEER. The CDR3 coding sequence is TGCGCCAGCAGCCAAGACCTGACAGGGGGCTTTTCACCCCTCCACTTT. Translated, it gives CASSQDLTGGFSPLHF.

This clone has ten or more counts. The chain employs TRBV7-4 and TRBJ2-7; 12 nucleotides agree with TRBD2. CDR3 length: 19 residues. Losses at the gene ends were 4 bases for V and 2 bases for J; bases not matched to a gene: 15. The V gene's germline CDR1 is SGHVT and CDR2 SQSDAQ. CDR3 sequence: CASSSTGLTLAGGPYEQYF. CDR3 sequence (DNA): TGTGCCAGCAGCTCAACAGGGTTGACCCTAGCGGGAGGGCCCTACGAGCAGTACTTC.

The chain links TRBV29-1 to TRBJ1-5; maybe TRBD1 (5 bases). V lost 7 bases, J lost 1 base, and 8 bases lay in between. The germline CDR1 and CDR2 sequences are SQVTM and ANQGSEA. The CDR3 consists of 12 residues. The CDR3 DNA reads TGCAGCGCCCGGGACAGCAATCAGCCCCAGCATTTT. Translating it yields CSARDSNQPQHF.

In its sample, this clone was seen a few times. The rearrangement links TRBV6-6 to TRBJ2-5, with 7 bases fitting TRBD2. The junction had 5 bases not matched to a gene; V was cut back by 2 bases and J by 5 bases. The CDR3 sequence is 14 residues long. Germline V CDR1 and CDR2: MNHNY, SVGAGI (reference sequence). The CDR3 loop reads CASSYAGAGETQYF. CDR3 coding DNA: TGTGCCAGCAGTTACGCGGGAGCGGGGGAGACCCAGTACTTC.

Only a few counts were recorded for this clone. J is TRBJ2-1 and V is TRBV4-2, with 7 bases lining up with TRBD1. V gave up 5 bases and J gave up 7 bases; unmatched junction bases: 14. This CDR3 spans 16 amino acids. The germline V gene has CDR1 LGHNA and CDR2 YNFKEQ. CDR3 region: CASSYSDREIRNEQFF. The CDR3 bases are TGTGCCAGCAGCTACTCAGACAGGGAGATACGGAATGAGCAGTTCTTC.

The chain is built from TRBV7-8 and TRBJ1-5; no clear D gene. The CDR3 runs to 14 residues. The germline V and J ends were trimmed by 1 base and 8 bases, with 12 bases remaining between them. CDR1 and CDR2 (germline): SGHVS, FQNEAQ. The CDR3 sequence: CASSLGGGREPQHF. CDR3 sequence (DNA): TGTGCCAGCAGCTTAGGGGGTGGGCGGGAGCCCCAGCATTTT. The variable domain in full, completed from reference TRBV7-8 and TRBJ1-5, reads GAGVSQSPRYKVAKRGQDVALRCDPISGHVSLFWYQQALGQGPEFLTYFQNEAQLDKSGLPSDRFFAERPEGSVSTLKIQRTQQEDSAVYLCASSLGGGREPQHFGDGTRLSIL.

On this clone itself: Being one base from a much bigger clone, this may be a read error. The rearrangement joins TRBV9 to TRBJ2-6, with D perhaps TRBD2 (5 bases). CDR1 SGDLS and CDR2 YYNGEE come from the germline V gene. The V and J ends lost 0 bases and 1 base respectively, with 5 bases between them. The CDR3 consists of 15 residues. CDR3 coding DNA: TGTGCCAGCAGCGTAGCGGGGTCTGGGGCCAACGTCCTGACTTTC. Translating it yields CASSVAGSGANVLTF.

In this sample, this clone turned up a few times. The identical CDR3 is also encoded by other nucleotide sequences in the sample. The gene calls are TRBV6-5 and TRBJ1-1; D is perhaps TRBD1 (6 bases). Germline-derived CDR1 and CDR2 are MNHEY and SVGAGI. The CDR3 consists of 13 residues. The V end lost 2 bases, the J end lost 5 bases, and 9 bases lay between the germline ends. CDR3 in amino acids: CASSYEGGTEAFF. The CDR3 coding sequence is TGTGCCAGCAGTTACGAGGGGGGAACTGAAGCTTTCTTT.

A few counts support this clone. CDR3 sequence reads: CATRRDFTSPLHF. The DNA of the CDR3 is TGTGCCACCCGACGGGACTTTACTTCACCCCTCCACTTT. The rearrangement joins TRBV28 to TRBJ1-6, with D possibly matching TRBD1 (5 bases). The germline V gene has CDR1 MDHEN and CDR2 SYDVKM. Trimming took off 10 bases at V and 9 bases at J, with 16 bases between the two ends. The CDR3 runs to 13 residues.

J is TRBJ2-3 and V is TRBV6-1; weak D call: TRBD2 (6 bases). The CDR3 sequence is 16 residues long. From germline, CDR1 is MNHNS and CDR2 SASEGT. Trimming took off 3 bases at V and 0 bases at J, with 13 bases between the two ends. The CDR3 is CASSDQGGSSTDTQYF. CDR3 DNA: TGTGCCAGCAGTGACCAGGGAGGTTCTAGCACAGATACGCAGTATTTT.

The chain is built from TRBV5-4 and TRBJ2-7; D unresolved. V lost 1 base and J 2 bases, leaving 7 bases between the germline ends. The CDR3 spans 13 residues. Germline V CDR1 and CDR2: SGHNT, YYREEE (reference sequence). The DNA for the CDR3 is TGTGCCAGCAGCTTGAGTATGGCCTACGAGCAGTACTTC. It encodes CASSLSMAYEQYF.

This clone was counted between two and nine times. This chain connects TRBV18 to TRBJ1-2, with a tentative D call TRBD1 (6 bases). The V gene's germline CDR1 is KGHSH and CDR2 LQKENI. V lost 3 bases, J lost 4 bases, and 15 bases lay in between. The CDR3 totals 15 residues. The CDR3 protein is CASSPDPGVRYGYTF. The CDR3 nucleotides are TGTGCCAGCTCACCGGACCCAGGGGTACGCTATGGCTACACCTTC.

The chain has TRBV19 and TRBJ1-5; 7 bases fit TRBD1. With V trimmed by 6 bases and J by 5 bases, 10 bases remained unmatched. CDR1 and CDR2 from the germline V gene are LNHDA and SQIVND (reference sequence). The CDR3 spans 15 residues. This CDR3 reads CASSDGQVPHQPQHF. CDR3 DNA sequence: TGTGCCAGTAGCGATGGACAGGTACCCCATCAGCCCCAGCATTTT.